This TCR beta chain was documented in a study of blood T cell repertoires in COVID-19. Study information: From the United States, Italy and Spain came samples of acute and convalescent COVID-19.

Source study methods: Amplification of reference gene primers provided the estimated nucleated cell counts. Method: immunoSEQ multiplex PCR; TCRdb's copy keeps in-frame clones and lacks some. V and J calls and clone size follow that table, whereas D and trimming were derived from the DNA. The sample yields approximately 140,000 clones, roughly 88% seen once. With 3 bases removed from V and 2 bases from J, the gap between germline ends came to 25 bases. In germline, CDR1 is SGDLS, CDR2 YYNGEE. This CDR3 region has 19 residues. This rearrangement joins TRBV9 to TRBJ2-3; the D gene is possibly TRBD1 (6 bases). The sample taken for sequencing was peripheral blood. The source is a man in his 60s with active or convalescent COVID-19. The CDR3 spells CASSGKPYRDERPTDTQYF. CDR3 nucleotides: TGTGCCAGCAGCGGCAAACCTTACAGGGACGAAAGGCCCACAGATACGCAGTATTTT.